This T cell receptor (delta chain) derives from a study of gamma-delta T cells after stem cell transplantation. V was clipped by 4 bases and J by 3 bases, with 23 bases between them. This CDR3 is built from 17 residues. Per germline, CDR1 GEAIGNYY and CDR2 EKD. TCRdb called clones from the RT-PCR reads again using CATT. The data show some 3,200 delta-chain clones, about 1.8% seen once. This clone was counted a few times. A far larger clone lies a single base away; this is likely a read error. Other DNA sequences in this specimen translate into the identical CDR3. Material for sequencing was gamma-delta T cells. The source of this sequence is a human donor. It is not recorded whose cells these are; they may come from a transplant donor. This sequence joins TRDV2 and TRDJ1, with D perhaps assigned TRDD2 or TRDD3 (5 bases each). CDR3 in amino acids: CACDRLPPSLGPDKLIF. The CDR3 DNA reads as TGTGCCTGTGATAGGCTTCCCCCATCGCTGGGACCCGATAAACTCATCTTT.